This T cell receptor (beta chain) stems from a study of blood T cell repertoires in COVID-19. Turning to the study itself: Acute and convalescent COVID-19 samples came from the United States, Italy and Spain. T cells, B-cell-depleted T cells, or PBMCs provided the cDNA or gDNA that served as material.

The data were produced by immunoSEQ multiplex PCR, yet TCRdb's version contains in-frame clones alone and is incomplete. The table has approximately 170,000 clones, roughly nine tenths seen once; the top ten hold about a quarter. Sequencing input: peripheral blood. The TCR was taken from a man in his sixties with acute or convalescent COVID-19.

As DNA, the CDR3 is TGTGCCAGCAGCTTACGCGGGGCACCCACAGATACGCAGTATTTT. Its translation is CASSLRGAPTDTQYF. The chain joins TRBV7-2 to TRBJ2-3, with D possibly TRBD2 on 6 matching bases. The V gene lost 2 bases and the J gene lost 2 bases, with 11 bases spanning the gap. Germline-derived CDR1 and CDR2 are SGHTA and FQGNSA. The CDR3 has 15 amino acids.